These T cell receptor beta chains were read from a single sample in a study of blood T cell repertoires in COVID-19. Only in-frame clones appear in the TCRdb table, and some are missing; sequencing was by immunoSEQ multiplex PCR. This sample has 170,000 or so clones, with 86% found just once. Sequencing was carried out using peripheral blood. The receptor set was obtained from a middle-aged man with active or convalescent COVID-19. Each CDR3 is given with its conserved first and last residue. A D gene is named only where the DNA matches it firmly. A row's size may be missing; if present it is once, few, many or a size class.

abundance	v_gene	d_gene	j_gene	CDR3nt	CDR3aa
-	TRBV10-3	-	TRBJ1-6	TGTGCCATCAGTGAGTCAGGGGTGGACGGAGCCAATAATTCACCCCTCCACTTT	CAISESGVDGANNSPLHF
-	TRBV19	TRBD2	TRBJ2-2	TGTGCCAGTAGTTTGGGACTAGCGGGCGCGAACACCGGGGAGCTGTTTTTT	CASSLGLAGANTGELFF
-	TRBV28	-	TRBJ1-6	TGTGCCAGCAAATGGGGAGGGAGCTCCTATAATTCACCCCTCCACTTT	CASKWGGSSYNSPLHF
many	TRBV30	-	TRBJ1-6	TGTGCCTGGAGTGTAGCAGGGGCCAGATCACCCCTCCACTTT	CAWSVAGARSPLHF
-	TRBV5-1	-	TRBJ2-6	TGCGCCAGCAGCCGCGATTCTTCAAACCCCAACGTCCTGACTTTC	CASSRDSSNPNVLTF
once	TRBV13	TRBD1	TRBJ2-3	TGTGCCAGCAGCTTAGCCCCCGACAGGGCAGATACGCAGTATTTT	CASSLAPDRADTQYF
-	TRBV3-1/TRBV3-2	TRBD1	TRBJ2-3	TGTGCCAGCAGCCAAGGGACAGGGACGCAGTATTTT	CASSQGTGTQYF
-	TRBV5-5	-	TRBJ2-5	TGTGCCAGCAGCCCACTAGACCAGTACGGGACCCAGTACTTC	CASSPLDQYGTQYF
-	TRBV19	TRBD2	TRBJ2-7	TGTGCCAGTAGCCCAGTAGCGGGGGGGCGGTACGAGCAGTACTTC	CASSPVAGGRYEQYF
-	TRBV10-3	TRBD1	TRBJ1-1	TGTGCCACCACAGGGGCTGGCACTGAAGCTTTCTTT	CATTGAGTEAFF
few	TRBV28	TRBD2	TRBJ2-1	TGTGCCAGCAGTTTATTTAGAGGGGGTCTTTTAGCGGGAGGGATCGACAATGAGCAGTTCTTC	CASSLFRGGLLAGGIDNEQFF
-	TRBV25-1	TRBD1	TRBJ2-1	TGTGCCAGCAGTGCTCCGGGACAGGGTAAATTGAATGAGCAGTTCTTC	CASSAPGQGKLNEQFF
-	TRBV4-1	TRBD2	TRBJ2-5	TGCGCCAGCAGCCGAGAGGGCGGGGGGGGTCAAGAGACCCAGTACTTC	CASSREGGGGQETQYF
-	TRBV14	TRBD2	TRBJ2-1	TGTGCCAGCAGCCAATGGGGTAGCGGGAGCTCAAATGAGCAGTTCTTC	CASSQWGSGSSNEQFF
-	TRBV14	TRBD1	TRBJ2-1	TGTGCCAGCAGCTCCGGGCCGGGACAGGGGTACAATGAGCAGTTCTTC	CASSSGPGQGYNEQFF
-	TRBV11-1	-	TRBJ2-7	TGTGCCAGCAGCTCAACCATCACATCAACCTACGAGCAGTACTTC	CASSSTITSTYEQYF
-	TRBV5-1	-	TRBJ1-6	TGCGCCAGCAGCCGTACTACAGGGCCATCTTCACCCCTCCACTTT	CASSRTTGPSSPLHF
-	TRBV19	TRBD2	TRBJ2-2	TGTGCCAGTATGACGTCGGGTAGCGGGAGATCCGGGGAGCTGTTTTTT	CASMTSGSGRSGELFF
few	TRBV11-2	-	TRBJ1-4	TGTGCCAGCAGCTTAGATCAGGTCGTCCCCTCATCGAGTGAAAAACTGTTTTTT	CASSLDQVVPSSSEKLFF
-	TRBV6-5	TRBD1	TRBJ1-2	TGTGCCAGCAGCGATCACGGACAGGGGTACTATGGCTACACCTTC	CASSDHGQGYYGYTF
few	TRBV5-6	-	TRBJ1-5	TGTGCCAGCAGCTTGCTGGCGGAAGCTTACCAGCCCCAGCATTTT	CASSLLAEAYQPQHF
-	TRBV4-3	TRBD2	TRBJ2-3	TGCGCCAGCAGCCAGGGACTAGTTTCAGATACGCAGTATTTT	CASSQGLVSDTQYF
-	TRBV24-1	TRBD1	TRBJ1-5	TGTGCCACCGGGGACAGATATAGCAATCAGCCCCAGCATTTT	CATGDRYSNQPQHF
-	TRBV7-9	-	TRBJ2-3	TGTGCCAGCAGCATAGATTTCGGCACAGATACGCAGTATTTT	CASSIDFGTDTQYF